These T cell receptor beta chains were read from a single sample in a study of regulatory T cells in long-lasting Graves disease. MiXCR, run by TCRdb on the multiplex PCR reads, gives a single entry per CDR3 protein. The sample comprises approximately 560,000 distinct CDR3 sequences, roughly 15% of which are singletons, and 9.5% to 15% rests with the top ten. The data were also submitted as part of a second study, on T cells in Graves' hyperthyroidism and ophthalmopathy.

Sequencing was performed on peripheral blood mononuclear cells (PBMCs), taken at new diagnosis, from a patient treated with antithyroid drugs. Receptors were obtained from a man between 18 and 35 years old with Graves disease. Both conserved end residues are part of each CDR3. The D gene is left open where the match is weak. A row's size may be missing; if present it is once, few, many or a size class.

d_call	j_call	clone_size	v_call	cdr3_aa	cdr3_nt
TRBD1	TRBJ2-4	many	TRBV10-3	CAISEWTGNIQYF	TGTGCCATCAGTGAATGGACAGGAAACATTCAGTACTTC
TRBD2	TRBJ2-1	many	TRBV5-1	CASSLASGGGINNEQFF	TGCGCCAGCAGCTTGGCCTCGGGAGGCGGGATAAACAATGAGCAGTTCTTC
-	TRBJ2-7	few	TRBV12-3/TRBV12-4	CASTLSGRPYEQYF	TGTGCCAGCACCCTTTCGGGACGTCCCTACGAGCAGTACTTC
-	TRBJ1-1	-	TRBV13	CASSSYQTDRLNTEAFF	TGTGCCAGCAGCTCCTACCAGACAGACAGATTGAACACTGAAGCTTTCTTT
TRBD1	TRBJ1-4	-	TRBV10-3	CAISGGTGPEKLFF	TGTGCCATCAGTGGTGGGACAGGCCCAGAAAAACTGTTTTTT
-	TRBJ2-6	many	TRBV27	CASSLGGPGANVLTF	TGTGCCAGCAGCTTAGGCGGACCTGGGGCCAACGTCCTGACTTTC
TRBD1	TRBJ2-3	many	TRBV3-1	CASSPQAGQGADTQYF	TGTGCCAGCAGCCCCCAGGCCGGACAGGGGGCAGATACGCAGTATTTT
TRBD1	TRBJ2-4	many	TRBV28	CASTQQGVDNIQYF	TGTGCCAGCACCCAACAGGGGGTTGACAACATTCAGTACTTC
-	TRBJ1-5	many	TRBV24-1	CATSDPTGGDQPQHF	TGTGCCACCAGTGACCCGACAGGAGGTGATCAGCCCCAGCATTTT
-	TRBJ2-1	many	TRBV28	CASSLDRDLGNEQFF	TGTGCCAGCAGCCTAGACAGGGACTTAGGCAATGAGCAGTTCTTC
TRBD2	TRBJ2-5	many	TRBV20-1	CSARHGTSGSWETQYF	TGCAGTGCTCGCCACGGGACTAGCGGGAGCTGGGAGACCCAGTACTTC
TRBD2	TRBJ2-7	-	TRBV7-2	CASRKRRGKDVYEQYF	TGTGCCAGCAGGAAACGGCGGGGGAAGGATGTGTACGAGCAGTACTTC
-	TRBJ1-1	-	TRBV6-1	CASSEHMNTEAFF	TGTGCCAGCAGTGAACATATGAACACTGAAGCTTTCTTT
-	TRBJ1-1	-	TRBV6-1	CASTTRGMNTEAFF	TGTGCCAGCACCACCCGGGGGATGAACACTGAAGCTTTCTTT
-	TRBJ1-1	-	TRBV20-1	CSARDPRQGTEAFF	TGCAGTGCTAGAGATCCCAGGCAGGGCACTGAAGCTTTCTTT
TRBD2	TRBJ2-3	many	TRBV11-2	CASSIRGLAGDTQYF	TGTGCCAGCAGCATAAGGGGACTAGCGGGAGATACGCAGTATTTT
-	TRBJ1-4	-	TRBV28	CASRLRALNEKLFF	TGTGCCAGCAGACTCCGGGCACTTAATGAAAAACTGTTTTTT
-	TRBJ2-4	many	TRBV10-1	CASSESRGSAKNIQYF	TGCGCCAGCAGTGAGTCGAGAGGCTCAGCCAAAAACATTCAGTACTTC
TRBD2	TRBJ2-7	few	TRBV15	CATSRDPPRKRENEQYF	TGTGCCACCAGCAGAGACCCTCCGAGGAAGCGGGAAAACGAGCAGTACTTC
-	TRBJ2-1	-	TRBV27	CASRVAASHNEQFF	TGTGCCAGCAGAGTAGCGGCCTCCCACAATGAGCAGTTCTTC
-	TRBJ1-1	-	TRBV19	CASSIVVNTEAFF	TGTGCCAGTAGTATAGTTGTGAACACTGAAGCTTTCTTT
-	TRBJ1-1	-	TRBV20-1	CSASIVPNTEAFF	TGCAGTGCTAGTATAGTACCGAACACTGAAGCTTTCTTT
-	TRBJ2-3	few	TRBV9	CASSARAFLTDTQYF	TGTGCCAGCAGCGCCAGGGCCTTTCTCACAGATACGCAGTATTTT
-	TRBJ2-7	many	TRBV20-1	CSARDMRVSYEQYF	TGCAGTGCTAGAGATATGCGGGTTAGCTACGAGCAGTACTTC
-	TRBJ1-2	-	TRBV28	CASRTTVNYGYTF	TGTGCCAGCAGGACGACAGTTAACTATGGCTACACCTTC
TRBD2	TRBJ2-2	many	TRBV3-1	CASTTPGLANTGELFF	TGTGCCAGCACCACTCCGGGACTAGCAAACACCGGGGAGCTGTTTTTT
TRBD1	TRBJ2-7	many	TRBV28	CASSLSGQGSHEQYF	TGTGCCAGCAGTTTATCGGGACAGGGGTCCCACGAGCAGTACTTC
TRBD2	TRBJ2-7	-	TRBV28	CASSSVAGGLFEQYF	TGTGCCAGCAGTTCAGTAGCGGGGGGGTTGTTCGAGCAGTACTTC
-	TRBJ1-6	-	TRBV19	CASSEGRLSYNSPLHF	TGTGCCAGTAGTGAGGGACGGCTCTCCTATAATTCACCCCTCCACTTT
-	TRBJ1-1	many	TRBV12-3/TRBV12-4	CASSLRDGRLEAFF	TGTGCCAGCAGTTTACGGGACGGTAGGTTAGAAGCTTTCTTT
TRBD2	TRBJ2-1	-	TRBV6-5	CASSYGTSGFYNEQFF	TGTGCCAGCAGTTACGGGACTAGCGGATTTTACAATGAGCAGTTCTTC
TRBD2	TRBJ2-1	many	TRBV3-1	CASSPGTSDQFF	TGTGCCAGCAGCCCCGGGACTAGCGATCAGTTCTTC
TRBD1	TRBJ2-1	many	TRBV28	CASSLFLSGQGLSYNEQFF	TGTGCCAGCAGTTTATTCTTATCGGGACAGGGCCTCTCCTACAATGAGCAGTTCTTC
TRBD2	TRBJ2-7	many	TRBV14	CASSQERGVAHEQYF	TGTGCCAGCAGCCAAGAGCGGGGGGTGGCACACGAGCAGTACTTC
TRBD1	TRBJ1-6	-	TRBV7-2	CASSPPGQGLVSPLHF	TGTGCCAGCAGCCCCCCGGGACAGGGGCTAGTTTCACCCCTCCACTTT
-	TRBJ1-3	-	TRBV12-5	CASAWGGSGNTIYF	TGTGCTAGTGCTTGGGGGGGCTCTGGAAACACCATATATTTT
-	TRBJ1-2	-	TRBV7-2	CASSLAAGAHGYTF	TGTGCCAGCAGCTTAGCGGCGGGGGCGCATGGCTACACCTTC
TRBD1	TRBJ1-2	-	TRBV30	CAWSVPGGRSDYGYTF	TGTGCCTGGAGTGTACCAGGGGGTCGGAGCGACTATGGCTACACCTTC
-	TRBJ2-7	many	TRBV6-2/TRBV6-3	CASSYLGAGGREQYF	TGTGCCAGCAGTTACCTGGGAGCAGGGGGGAGAGAGCAGTACTTC
-	TRBJ2-2	many	TRBV7-2	CASSSVRTGELFF	TGTGCCAGCAGCTCTGTGAGAACCGGGGAGCTGTTTTTT
-	TRBJ2-3	-	TRBV5-6	CASSLREPDTQYF	TGTGCCAGCAGCTTGCGGGAGCCAGATACGCAGTATTTT
TRBD1	TRBJ2-2	few	TRBV27	CATTGRYTGELFF	TGTGCCACGACAGGGCGGTACACCGGGGAGCTGTTTTTT
-	TRBJ2-7	many	TRBV28	CASSPMWYEQYF	TGTGCCAGCAGCCCCATGTGGTACGAGCAGTACTTC
-	TRBJ2-1	many	TRBV7-9	CASSLVGQSNEQFF	TGTGCCAGCAGCTTAGTAGGACAATCCAATGAGCAGTTCTTC
TRBD1	TRBJ1-1	-	TRBV19	CASLQGYGEAFF	TGTGCCAGTTTACAGGGGTACGGTGAAGCTTTCTTT
-	TRBJ1-1	-	TRBV5-1	CASSLGHRVWDTEAFF	TGCGCCAGCAGCTTGGGGCACAGGGTCTGGGACACTGAAGCTTTCTTT
-	TRBJ2-2	-	TRBV4-1	CASSEGVNTGELFF	TGCGCCAGCAGTGAGGGCGTGAACACCGGGGAGCTGTTTTTT
-	TRBJ1-2	few	TRBV9	CASSPGPGAYYGYTF	TGTGCCAGCAGCCCGGGCCCCGGGGCTTACTATGGCTACACCTTC